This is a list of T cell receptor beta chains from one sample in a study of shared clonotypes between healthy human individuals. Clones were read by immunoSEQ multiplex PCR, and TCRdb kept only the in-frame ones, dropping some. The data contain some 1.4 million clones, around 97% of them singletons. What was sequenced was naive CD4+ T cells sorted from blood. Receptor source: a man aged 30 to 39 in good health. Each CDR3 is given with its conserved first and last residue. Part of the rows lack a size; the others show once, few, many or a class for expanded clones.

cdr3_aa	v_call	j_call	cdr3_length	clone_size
CSVGWAVGETQYF	TRBV29-1	TRBJ2-5	13	once
CANLAGGPPPDEQFF	TRBV7-7	TRBJ2-1	15	.
CASRREWEQYF	TRBV28	TRBJ2-7	11	.
CASSEQAGGYTF	TRBV2	TRBJ1-2	12	.
CASSFSGRAGEQYF	TRBV28	TRBJ2-7	14	.
CATSRGGVRETEAFF	TRBV15	TRBJ1-1	15	.
CASSRGGREETQYF	TRBV28	TRBJ2-5	14	once
CASSLVPAGEQFF	TRBV5-6	TRBJ2-1	13	.
CASSPGGKAYEQYF	TRBV6-6	TRBJ2-7	14	.
CASSFSPDSYNEQFF	TRBV7-3	TRBJ2-1	15	.
CASSLVGWGQAYEQYF	TRBV5-1	TRBJ2-7	16	.
CASSQVGRVSYEQYF	TRBV5-4	TRBJ2-7	15	.
CASSRGQGTYEQYF	TRBV5-1	TRBJ2-7	14	.
CASSQDAGSEQYF	TRBV4-2	TRBJ2-7	13	.
CASRPWGGTGELFF	TRBV9	TRBJ2-2	14	.
CASSLVREETQYF	TRBV5-1	TRBJ2-5	13	.
CASSQYITTDDNEQFF	TRBV4-3	TRBJ2-1	16	once
CASSPERHARGRQYF	TRBV5-5	TRBJ2-7	15	.